These 13 T cell receptor beta chains share one sample of origin, sequenced in a study of technical replicates of blood from a handful of donors. Only in-frame clones appear in the TCRdb table, and some are missing; sequencing was by immunoSEQ multiplex PCR. The data show around 76,000 clones, 90% to 95% seen once. Sequencing used T cells isolated from PBMCs. These receptors originate from a human donor in good health.

The rearrangement uses TRBV29-1 and TRBJ2-2; the D gene is possibly TRBD2 (7 bases). Trimming removed 4 bases from V and 7 bases from J, with 16 bases in between. This CDR3 region has 14 residues. CDR1 is SQVTM, CDR2 ANQGSEA, per germline. Here the CDR3 DNA reads TGCAGCGTTGGGGGAGTCGGGGGGCACGGGGAGCTGTTTTTT. Its translation is CSVGGVGGHGELFF.

The chain employs TRBV7-2 and TRBJ2-2; 8 bases align to TRBD2. Germline V gene lookup returns CDR1 SGHTA and CDR2 FQGNSA. Trimming at V came to 1 base and at J to 6 bases, leaving 4 bases not matched to a gene. This CDR3 has 15 residues. The CDR3 DNA follows: TGTGCCAGCAGCTTAGGAGGCGGGAGGCCCGGGGAGCTGTTTTTT. Residues: CASSLGGGRPGELFF. Complete variable domain (other parts from reference TRBV7-2 and TRBJ2-2): GAGVSQSPSNKVTEKGKDVELRCDPISGHTALYWYRQSLGQGLEFLIYFQGNSAPDKSGLPSDRFSAERTGGSVSTLTIQRTQQEDSAVYLCASSLGGGRPGELFFGEGSRLTVL.

This chain connects TRBV21-1 to TRBJ2-3; TRBD1, the table's D call, lacks a check against the DNA. TRBV21-1 is shown as a pseudogene. The CDR3 is 17 amino acids. This chain's CDR3 is CASSKAYPGGSTDTQYF. CDR3 nucleotide sequence: TGTGCCAGCAGCAAAGCTTATCCAGGGGGTAGCACAGATACGCAGTATTTT.

The table lists this clone with a few counts. This chain uses TRBV19 with TRBJ1-1, with 7 bases lining up with TRBD1. Germline V lookup: CDR1 LNHDA, CDR2 SQIVND (reference sequence). The length of the CDR3 is 14 residues. The V gene end was trimmed by 6 bases and the J gene end by 0 bases; junction bases not matched to a gene: 4. The CDR3 DNA follows: TGTGCCAGTAGAGGGACAGCCCTGAACACTGAAGCTTTCTTT. Its translation is CASRGTALNTEAFF.

This clone was picked up a small number of times. The chain combines TRBV5-4 with TRBJ1-1; D ambiguous. Germline loops: CDR1 SGHNT, CDR2 YYREEE (reference sequence). The CDR3 runs to 14 residues. The V and J ends lost 1 base and 0 bases respectively, with 7 bases between them. Here the CDR3 reads CASSLLEMNTEAFF. CDR3 bases: TGTGCCAGCAGCTTGCTGGAGATGAACACTGAAGCTTTCTTT. The variable domain in full, with the rest retrieved from reference TRBV5-4 and TRBJ1-1, is ETGVTQSPTHLIKTRGQQVTLRCSSQSGHNTVSWYQQALGQGPQFIFQYYREEENGRGNFPPRFSGLQFPNYSSELNVNALELDDSALYLCASSLLEMNTEAFFGQGTRLTVV.

This clone occurred a few times. V usage is TRBV30 and J usage is TRBJ1-1, with no clear D. V was cut by 0 bases and J by 1 base, with 9 bases left in between. The CDR3 sequence is 14 residues long. Germline V gene lookup returns CDR1 GTSNPN and CDR2 SVGIG (reference sequence). CDR3 sequence reads: CAWSVLTENTEAFF. CDR3 bases: TGTGCCTGGAGTGTACTTACCGAGAACACTGAAGCTTTCTTT.

The chain uses TRBV5-6 and TRBJ2-3; maybe TRBD1 (7 bases). The CDR3 covers 15 residues. Between the trimmed V and J ends, which lost 0 bases and 4 bases, there was a span of 12 bases. Germline CDR1 SGHDT, CDR2 YYEEEE. As DNA, the CDR3 is TGTGCCAGCAGCTTGGCAGGGGGGCTGGCAGATACGCAGTATTTT. It encodes CASSLAGGLADTQYF.

V usage is TRBV29-1 and J usage is TRBJ2-1, with 7 bases matching TRBD1. Germline V gene data show CDR1 as SQVTM and CDR2 as ANQGSEA. The ends lost 7 bases at V and 8 bases at J; junction bases unmatched: 17. The CDR3 totals 15 residues. CDR3 nucleotides: TGCAGCGCCAAAGGGGGCGGCAACTACATCGATGAGCAGTTCTTC. As protein: CSAKGGGNYIDEQFF.

The chain recombines TRBV29-1 with TRBJ2-5; 14 bases are shared with TRBD2. The junction had 1 base not matched to a gene; V was cut back by 6 bases and J by 1 base. The CDR3 is 14 amino acids. Germline-derived CDR1 and CDR2 are SQVTM and ANQGSEA. The CDR3 spells CSVGLAGGQETQYF. The CDR3 bases are TGCAGCGTCGGACTAGCGGGGGGCCAAGAGACCCAGTACTTC.

CDR3 sequence reads: CASSESRDNEKLFF. The CDR3, as DNA: TGCGCCAGCAGTGAGTCACGGGATAATGAAAAACTGTTTTTT. The V call is TRBV10-1, the J call TRBJ1-4; D is undetermined. The germline V and J ends were trimmed by 0 bases and 4 bases, with 6 bases remaining between them. Germline CDR1 and CDR2: WNHNN and SYGVQD (reference sequence). The CDR3 runs to 14 residues.

The gene calls are TRBV11-3 and TRBJ2-2; 9 bases are a match to TRBD1. Trimming at V came to 5 bases and at J to 6 bases, leaving 7 bases not matched to a gene. The CDR3 is made up of 15 amino acids. Germline V lookup: CDR1 SGHNT, CDR2 YENEEA. This chain's CDR3 is CASSPGQGSAGELFF. CDR3 bases: TGTGCCAGCAGCCCGGGACAGGGAAGTGCCGGGGAGCTGTTTTTT.

The V gene is TRBV30, the J gene TRBJ1-5, with 7 bases matching TRBD1. Germline lookup yields CDR1 GTSNPN and CDR2 SVGIG (reference sequence). V lost 3 bases and J lost 6; bases outside the gene matches: 8. The CDR3 spans 14 residues. As DNA, the CDR3 is TGTGCCTGGAGCCGGGACAGTCCCGGTCAGCCCCAGCATTTT. The encoded protein is CAWSRDSPGQPQHF.

The J gene is TRBJ2-2, the V gene TRBV9; D might be TRBD1 (5 bases). The CDR3 loop spans 15 amino acids. Germline CDR1 and CDR2: SGDLS and YYNGEE. V gave up 3 bases and J gave up 1 base, with 10 bases separating them. CDR3 bases: TGTGCCAGCAGCGCGACAGCCGGGAACACCGGGGAGCTGTTTTTT. Residues: CASSATAGNTGELFF.